This TCR beta chain was sequenced for a study of cytomegalovirus exposure and HLA in healthy donors. At the level of the study: Ancestry clustering placed around four fifths of roughly 400 genotyped donors in the Caucasian-associated cluster. Study-wide points: Reportedly, HLA-A and HLA-B alleles of most subjects were accurately predicted from TCR beta. Associated with HLA alleles at 0.05 false discovery rate in a later analysis were some 16,000 TCR beta sequences. The authors listed 164 TCR beta chains as cytomegalovirus-associated.

With respect to this clone: Its antigen is undetermined.

Primers: 60 Vbeta forward and 13 Jbeta reverse. Measured with immunoSEQ multiplex PCR; TCRdb has only the in-frame clones, and not every one. The table records some 220,000 clones, around 84% of them present only once. The source is a girl aged 2 to 9 in good health and CMV-seronegative. Sequenced material: PBMCs.

CDR3 nucleotides: TGTGCCATCAGTGTCCAGGGGGCGGGTGGCTACACCTTC. Amino acid sequence: CAISVQGAGGYTF. This chain uses TRBV10-3 with TRBJ1-2, with 8 bases fitting TRBD1. This CDR3 comprises 13 residues. Germline trimming cut 4 bases from V and 7 bases from J; bases unmatched to any gene: 5. Looked up from germline, CDR1 is ENHRY and CDR2 is SYGVKD.